This is a list of T cell receptor beta chains from one sample in a study of blood T cell repertoires in COVID-19. TCRdb's table, derived via immunoSEQ multiplex PCR, lists solely in-frame clones and lacks some. This repertoire shows a few hundred thousand clones, around 88% found once; its top ten account for about 1.2%. Specimen: peripheral blood. The receptors here all came from a woman in her forties or fifties with acute or convalescent COVID-19. The CDR3 runs from the conserved cysteine through the conserved F or W. The order of the fields is J gene, CDR3 length, V gene, clone size, D gene, CDR3 DNA, CDR3 protein. The D gene is left open where the match is weak. The size field is filled for only some rows; it gives once, few, many or a size class.

TRBJ1-1	15	TRBV18	NA	NA	TGTGCCAGCTCACCAAGTAACAGCATGAACACTGAAGCTTTCTTT	CASSPSNSMNTEAFF
TRBJ2-3	16	TRBV9	NA	TRBD2	TGTGCCAGCAGCGTAGGCCCGGGGGGTTCAACAGATACGCAGTATTTT	CASSVGPGGSTDTQYF
TRBJ1-1	13	TRBV5-1	NA	TRBD1	TGCGCCAGCAGCCGTGAAACAGGGGCGGGGGCTTTCTTT	CASSRETGAGAFF
TRBJ2-7	14	TRBV6-1	NA	TRBD2	TGTGCCAGCAGGACAACTAGCGGGAGTGTTGAGCAGTACTTC	CASRTTSGSVEQYF
TRBJ2-2	13	TRBV7-2	NA	NA	TGTGCCAGCAGCTTCGAATTAGCGGGGGAGCTGTTTTTT	CASSFELAGELFF
TRBJ2-7	13	TRBV14	NA	NA	TGTGCCAGCAGCCAAGTTACGACCGGGGAGCAGTACTTC	CASSQVTTGEQYF
TRBJ2-1	15	TRBV24-1	few	TRBD1	TGTGCCACCAGTGACCCAGGACAGGGGGACAATGAGCAGTTCTTC	CATSDPGQGDNEQFF
TRBJ2-6	17	TRBV5-1	NA	NA	TGCGCCAGCAGCTTGACGGGACATAGCTCTGGGGCCAACGTCCTGACTTTC	CASSLTGHSSGANVLTF
TRBJ1-5	13	TRBV19	NA	TRBD1	TGTGCCAGTAGTAGACAGGGAAATCAGCCCCAGCATTTT	CASSRQGNQPQHF
TRBJ1-5	17	TRBV5-5	NA	NA	TGTGCCAGCAGCCTCGGGACTGCCCTTGGAGCCAATCAGCCCCAGCATTTT	CASSLGTALGANQPQHF
TRBJ1-2	16	TRBV16	NA	NA	TGTGCCAGCAGCATACAGAATGGACAGAATAACTATGGCTACACCTTC	CASSIQNGQNNYGYTF
TRBJ1-2	13	TRBV3-1/TRBV3-2	NA	TRBD1	TGTGCCAGCAGCCTCGGACAGGGAGGGGGCTACACCTTC	CASSLGQGGGYTF
TRBJ1-2	13	TRBV30	NA	NA	TGTGCCTTCCAGGGTAGTGTTAACTATGGCTACACCTTC	CAFQGSVNYGYTF
TRBJ1-2	18	TRBV5-1	few	TRBD1	TGCGCCAGCAGCTTGCGTCTACAGGGGGAATCCGCTAACTATGGCTACACCTTC	CASSLRLQGESANYGYTF
TRBJ1-3	17	TRBV3-1/TRBV3-2	NA	TRBD1	TGTGCCAGCAGCCGAAACCCCACAGGGGATTTTGGAAACACCATATATTTT	CASSRNPTGDFGNTIYF
TRBJ1-3	15	TRBV19	NA	TRBD1	TGTGCCAGTGGCTTTGGACAGGGGGCTGGAAACACCATATATTTT	CASGFGQGAGNTIYF
TRBJ2-1	15	TRBV4-3	NA	TRBD2	TGCGCCAGCAGCCAAGCGGCTAGCGGGTCCGATGAGCAGTTCTTC	CASSQAASGSDEQFF
TRBJ1-1	15	TRBV24-1	NA	TRBD1	TGTGCCACCAGTGATCCGAGGACAGGGGACACTGAAGCTTTCTTT	CATSDPRTGDTEAFF
TRBJ2-7	14	TRBV18	NA	TRBD1	TGTGCCAGCCTAGGGGACAGGGATAATAACGAGCAGTACTTC	CASLGDRDNNEQYF
TRBJ2-3	15	TRBV14	NA	TRBD2	TGTGCCAGCAGCCACACTAGCGGGAGGGTACGCACGCAGTATTTT	CASSHTSGRVRTQYF
TRBJ1-4	15	TRBV24-1	NA	NA	TGTGCCACCAGTGAGTCGGGCGGGCTTAATGAAAAACTGTTTTTT	CATSESGGLNEKLFF
TRBJ1-5	14	TRBV6-5	NA	TRBD1	TGTGCCAGCCGCCGGACAGGGCGCAATCAGCCCCAGCATTTT	CASRRTGRNQPQHF
TRBJ1-5	12	TRBV6-1	NA	NA	TGTGCCAGCAGTGAAGTAAATCAGCCCCAGCATTTT	CASSEVNQPQHF
TRBJ2-5	14	TRBV5-1	NA	TRBD1	TGCGCCAGCAGCTCGGACAGGGCGAGCGAGACCCAGTACTTC	CASSSDRASETQYF
TRBJ2-7	15	TRBV3-1/TRBV3-2	few	NA	TGTGCCAGCAGCCAAGATCTTCTAGGGGCGGACGAGCAGTACTTC	CASSQDLLGADEQYF